Sequencing of this T cell receptor (beta chain) was carried out in a study of tumor and adjacent non-tumor tissue in lung cancer. No cell sorting was done before RNA was extracted from the tissue. The normal lung tissue was taken more than 3 cm from the tumor edge. From germline, CDR1 is LGHNA and CDR2 YSLEER. The CDR3 runs to 16 residues. A note on this clonotype: The target antigen is unknown. At one boundary the junction diverges from the germline segment, which might be a read error.

Findings and limits, study-wide: Patients with more diverse tumor TCRs had worse survival. Compared with tumor, normal lung showed significantly lower TCR diversity.

Three rounds of nested PCR, following a modified ARM-PCR protocol, produced the TCRbeta library. TCRdb used MiXCR to reprocess the multiplex PCR reads, holding one entry per CDR3 protein. The data hold tens of thousands of distinct CDR3 sequences, with roughly 80% observed a single time. Sequencing was carried out using distant non-tumor lung tissue. This sequence joins TRBV4-3 and TRBJ2-1; D call uncertain. The receptor was derived from a man aged 55 to 70 with non-small cell lung cancer. The CDR3 sequence: CTSSQDRAQTYNEQFF. For the CDR3, the DNA is TGTACCAGCAGCCAAGATCGAGCACAAACCTACAATGAGCAATTCTTC.